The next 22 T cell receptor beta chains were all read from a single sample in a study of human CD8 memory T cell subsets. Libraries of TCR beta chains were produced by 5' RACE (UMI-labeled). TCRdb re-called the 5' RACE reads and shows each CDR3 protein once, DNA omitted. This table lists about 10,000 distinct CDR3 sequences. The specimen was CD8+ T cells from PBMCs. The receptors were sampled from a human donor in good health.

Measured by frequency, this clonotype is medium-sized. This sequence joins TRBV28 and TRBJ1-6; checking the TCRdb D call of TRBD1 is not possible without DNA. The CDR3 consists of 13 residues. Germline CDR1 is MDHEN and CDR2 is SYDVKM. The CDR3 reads CASAPTSNSPLHF.

CDR3 loop: CASSPTGPIARDTQYF. This rearrangement joins TRBV5-1 to TRBJ2-3; TCRdb designates TRBD2, a call that cannot be tested without DNA. Germline V gene sequence: CDR1 SGHRS, CDR2 YFSETQ. The CDR3 consists of 16 residues.

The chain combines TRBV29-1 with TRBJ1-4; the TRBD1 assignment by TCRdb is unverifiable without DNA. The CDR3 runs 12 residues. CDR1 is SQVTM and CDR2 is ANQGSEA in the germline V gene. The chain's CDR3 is CSVWGVDEKLFF.

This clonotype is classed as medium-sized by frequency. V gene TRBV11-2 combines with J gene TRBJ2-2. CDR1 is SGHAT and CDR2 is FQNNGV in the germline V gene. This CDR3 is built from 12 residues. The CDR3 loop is CASSRIQWELFF.

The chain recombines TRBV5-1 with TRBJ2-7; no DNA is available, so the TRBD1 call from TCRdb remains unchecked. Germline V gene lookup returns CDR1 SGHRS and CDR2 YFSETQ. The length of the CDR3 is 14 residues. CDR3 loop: CASREGQGAYEQYF.

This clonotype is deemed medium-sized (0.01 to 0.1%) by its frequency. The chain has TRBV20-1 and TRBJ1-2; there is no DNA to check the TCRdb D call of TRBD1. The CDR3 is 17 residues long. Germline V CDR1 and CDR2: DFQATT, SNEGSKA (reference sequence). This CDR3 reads CSARDRKQGARSYGYTF.

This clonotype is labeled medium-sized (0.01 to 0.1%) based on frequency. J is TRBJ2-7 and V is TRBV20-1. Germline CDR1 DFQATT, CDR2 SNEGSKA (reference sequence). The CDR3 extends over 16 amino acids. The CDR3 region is CSARDLYRKSSYEQYF.

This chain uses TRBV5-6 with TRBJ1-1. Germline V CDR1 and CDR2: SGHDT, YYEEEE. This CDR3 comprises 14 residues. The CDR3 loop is CASIIAAVPSRAFF. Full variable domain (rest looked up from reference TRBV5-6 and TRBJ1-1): DAGVTQSPTHLIKTRGQQVTLRCSPKSGHDTVSWYQQALGQGPQFIFQYYEEEERQRGNFPDRFSGHQFPNYSSELNVNALLLGDSALYLCASIIAAVPSRAFFGQGTRLTVV.

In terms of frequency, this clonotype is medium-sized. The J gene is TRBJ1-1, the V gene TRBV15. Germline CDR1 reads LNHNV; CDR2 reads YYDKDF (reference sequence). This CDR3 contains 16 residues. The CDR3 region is CATSRETDNMNTEAFF.

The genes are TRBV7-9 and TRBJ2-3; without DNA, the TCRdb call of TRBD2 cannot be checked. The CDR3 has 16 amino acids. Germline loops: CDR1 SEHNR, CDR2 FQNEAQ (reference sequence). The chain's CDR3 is CASSTRTSGGTDTQYF.

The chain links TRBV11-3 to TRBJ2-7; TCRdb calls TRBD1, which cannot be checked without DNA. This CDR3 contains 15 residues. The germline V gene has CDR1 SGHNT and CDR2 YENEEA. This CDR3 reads CASSSQGRGAYEQYF.

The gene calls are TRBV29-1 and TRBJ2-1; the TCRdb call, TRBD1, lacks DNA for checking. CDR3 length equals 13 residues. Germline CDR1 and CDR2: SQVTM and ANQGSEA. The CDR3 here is CSGIARGYNEQFF.

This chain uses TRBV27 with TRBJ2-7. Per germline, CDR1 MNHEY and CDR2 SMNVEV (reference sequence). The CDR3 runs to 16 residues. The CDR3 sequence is CASSTLLGTEAYEQYF.

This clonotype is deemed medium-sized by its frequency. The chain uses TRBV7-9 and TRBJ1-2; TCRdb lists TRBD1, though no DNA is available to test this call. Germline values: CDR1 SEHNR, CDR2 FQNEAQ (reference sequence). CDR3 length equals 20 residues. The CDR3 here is CASSPRVVSKIHIDNYGYTF.

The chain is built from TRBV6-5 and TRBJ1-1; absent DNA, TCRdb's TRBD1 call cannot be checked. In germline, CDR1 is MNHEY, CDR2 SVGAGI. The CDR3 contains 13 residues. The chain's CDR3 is CASSSLMNTEAFF.

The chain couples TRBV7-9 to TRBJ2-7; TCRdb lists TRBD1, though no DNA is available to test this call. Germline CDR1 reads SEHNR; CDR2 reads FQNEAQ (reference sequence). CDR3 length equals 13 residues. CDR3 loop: CASRSRDNYEQYF.

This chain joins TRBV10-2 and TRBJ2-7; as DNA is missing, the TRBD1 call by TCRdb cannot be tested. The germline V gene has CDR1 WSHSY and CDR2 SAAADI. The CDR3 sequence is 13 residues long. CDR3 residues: CASSNRAIHEQYF.

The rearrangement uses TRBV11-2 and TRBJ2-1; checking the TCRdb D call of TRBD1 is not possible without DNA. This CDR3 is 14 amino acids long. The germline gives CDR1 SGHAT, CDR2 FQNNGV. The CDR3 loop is CASSSGTGYNEQFF.

The CDR3 protein is CASSQAPDRAPYEQYF. This chain joins TRBV4-1 and TRBJ2-7; TCRdb calls TRBD1, which cannot be checked without DNA. Germline CDR1 MGHRA, CDR2 YSYEKL. The CDR3 is 16 amino acids.

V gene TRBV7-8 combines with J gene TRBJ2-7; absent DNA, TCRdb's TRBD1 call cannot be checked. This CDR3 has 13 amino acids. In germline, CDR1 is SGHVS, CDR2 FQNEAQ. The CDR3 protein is CASSYPGSYEQYF.

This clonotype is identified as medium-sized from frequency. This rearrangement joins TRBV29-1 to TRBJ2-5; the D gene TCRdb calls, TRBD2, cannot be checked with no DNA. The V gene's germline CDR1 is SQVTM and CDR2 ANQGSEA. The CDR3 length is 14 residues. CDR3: CSVRSAGLQETQYF.

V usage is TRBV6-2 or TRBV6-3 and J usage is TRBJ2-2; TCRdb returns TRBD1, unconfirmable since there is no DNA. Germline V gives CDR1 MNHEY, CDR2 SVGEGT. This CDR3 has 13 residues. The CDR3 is CASSPGGSGELFF.